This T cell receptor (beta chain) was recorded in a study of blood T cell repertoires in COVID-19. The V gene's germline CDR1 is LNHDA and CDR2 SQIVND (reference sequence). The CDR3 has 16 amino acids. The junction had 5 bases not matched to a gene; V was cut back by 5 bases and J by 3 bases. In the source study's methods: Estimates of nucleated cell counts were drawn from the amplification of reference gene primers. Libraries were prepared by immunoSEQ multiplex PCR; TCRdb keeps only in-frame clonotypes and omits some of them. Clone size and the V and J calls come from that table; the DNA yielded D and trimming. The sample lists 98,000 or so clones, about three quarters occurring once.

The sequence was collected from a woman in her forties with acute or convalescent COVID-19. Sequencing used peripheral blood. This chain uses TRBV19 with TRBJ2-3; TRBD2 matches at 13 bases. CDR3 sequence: CASSLRLAGGTDTQYF. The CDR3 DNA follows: TGTGCCAGTAGTCTGAGACTAGCGGGGGGTACAGATACGCAGTATTTT.